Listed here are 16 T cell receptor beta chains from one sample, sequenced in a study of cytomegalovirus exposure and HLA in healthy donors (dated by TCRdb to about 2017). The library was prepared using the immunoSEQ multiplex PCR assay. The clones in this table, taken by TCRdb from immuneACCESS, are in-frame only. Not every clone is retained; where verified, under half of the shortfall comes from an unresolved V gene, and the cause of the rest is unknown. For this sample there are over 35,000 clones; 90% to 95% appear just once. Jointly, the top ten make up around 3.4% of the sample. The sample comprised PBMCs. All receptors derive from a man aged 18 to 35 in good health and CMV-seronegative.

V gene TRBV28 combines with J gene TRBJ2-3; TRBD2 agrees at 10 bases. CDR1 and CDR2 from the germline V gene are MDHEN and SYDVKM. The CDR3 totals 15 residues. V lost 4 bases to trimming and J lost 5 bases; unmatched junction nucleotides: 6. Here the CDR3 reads CASSSSGSLGDTQYF. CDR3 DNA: TGTGCCAGCAGTTCTAGCGGGAGTTTGGGAGATACGCAGTATTTT.

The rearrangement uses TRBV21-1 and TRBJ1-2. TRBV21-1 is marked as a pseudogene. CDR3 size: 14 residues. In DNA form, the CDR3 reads TGTGCCAGCAGCACATACGGAGCTAACTATGGCTACACCTTC. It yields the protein CASSTYGANYGYTF.

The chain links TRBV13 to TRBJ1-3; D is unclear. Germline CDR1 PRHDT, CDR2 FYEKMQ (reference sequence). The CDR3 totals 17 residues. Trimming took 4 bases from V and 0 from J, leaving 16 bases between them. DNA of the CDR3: TGTGCCAGCAGCTCAGATTCGACACCGAGCTCTGGAAACACCATATATTTT. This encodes CASSSDSTPSSGNTIYF.

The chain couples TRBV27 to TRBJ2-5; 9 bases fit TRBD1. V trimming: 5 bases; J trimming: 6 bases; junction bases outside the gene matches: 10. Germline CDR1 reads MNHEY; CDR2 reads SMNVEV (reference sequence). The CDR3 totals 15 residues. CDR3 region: CASSPTSQGAKTQYF. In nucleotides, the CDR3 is TGTGCCAGCAGTCCCACTTCACAGGGGGCGAAGACCCAGTACTTC.

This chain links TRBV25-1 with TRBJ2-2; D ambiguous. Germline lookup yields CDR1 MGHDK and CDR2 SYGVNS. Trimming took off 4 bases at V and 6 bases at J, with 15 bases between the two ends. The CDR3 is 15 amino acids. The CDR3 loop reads CASSAAERVSGELFF. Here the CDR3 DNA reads TGTGCCAGCAGTGCCGCCGAACGGGTGTCCGGGGAGCTGTTTTTT.

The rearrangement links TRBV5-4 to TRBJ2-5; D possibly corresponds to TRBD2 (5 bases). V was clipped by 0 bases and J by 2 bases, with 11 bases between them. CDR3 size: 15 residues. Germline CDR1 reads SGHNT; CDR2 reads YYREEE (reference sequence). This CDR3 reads CASSLAGVIQETQYF. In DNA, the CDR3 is TGTGCCAGCAGCTTGGCCGGGGTGATACAAGAGACCCAGTACTTC.

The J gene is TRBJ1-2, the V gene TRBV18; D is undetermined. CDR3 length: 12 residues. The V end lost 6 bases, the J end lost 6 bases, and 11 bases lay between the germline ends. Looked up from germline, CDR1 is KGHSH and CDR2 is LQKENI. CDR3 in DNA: TGTGCCAGCTCGGCCCCCCTTCATGGCTACACCTTC. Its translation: CASSAPLHGYTF. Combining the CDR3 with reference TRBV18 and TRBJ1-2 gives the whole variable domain NAGVMQNPRHLVRRRGQEARLRCSPMKGHSHVYWYRQLPEEGLKFMVYLQKENIIDESGMPKERFSAEFPKEGPSILRIQQVVRGDSAAYFCASSAPLHGYTFGSGTRLTVV.

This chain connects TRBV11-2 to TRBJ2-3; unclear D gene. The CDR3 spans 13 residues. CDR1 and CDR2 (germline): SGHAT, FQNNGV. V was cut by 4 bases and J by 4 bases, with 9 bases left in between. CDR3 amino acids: CASSSYYSDTQYF. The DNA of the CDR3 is TGTGCCAGCAGCTCTTACTACTCAGATACGCAGTATTTT.

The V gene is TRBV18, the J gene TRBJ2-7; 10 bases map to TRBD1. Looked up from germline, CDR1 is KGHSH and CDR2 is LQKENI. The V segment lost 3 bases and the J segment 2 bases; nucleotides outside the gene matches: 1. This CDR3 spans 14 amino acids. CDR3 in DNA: TGTGCCAGCTCACCGACAGGGGGCACCTACGAGCAGTACTTC. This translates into CASSPTGGTYEQYF.

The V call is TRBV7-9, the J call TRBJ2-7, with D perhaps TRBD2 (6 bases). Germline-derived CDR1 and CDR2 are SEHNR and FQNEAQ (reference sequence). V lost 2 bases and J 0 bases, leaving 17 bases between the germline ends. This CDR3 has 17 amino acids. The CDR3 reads CASSLSGAGGTSYEQYF. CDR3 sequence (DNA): TGTGCCAGCAGCTTATCTGGGGCTGGGGGGACCTCCTACGAGCAGTACTTC.

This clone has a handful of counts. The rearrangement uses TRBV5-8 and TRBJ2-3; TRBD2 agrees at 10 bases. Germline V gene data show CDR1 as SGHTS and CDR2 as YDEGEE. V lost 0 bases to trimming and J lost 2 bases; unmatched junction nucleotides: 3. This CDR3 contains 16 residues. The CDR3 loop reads CASSLVGTSATDTQYF. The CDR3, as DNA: TGTGCCAGCAGCTTGGTAGGGACTAGCGCCACAGATACGCAGTATTTT.

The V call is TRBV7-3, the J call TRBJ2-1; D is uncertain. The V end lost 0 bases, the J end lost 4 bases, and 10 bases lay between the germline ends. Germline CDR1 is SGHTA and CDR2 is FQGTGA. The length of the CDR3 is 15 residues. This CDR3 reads CASSLTTLRYNEQFF. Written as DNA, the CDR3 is TGTGCCAGCAGCTTAACTACTTTACGATACAATGAGCAGTTCTTC.

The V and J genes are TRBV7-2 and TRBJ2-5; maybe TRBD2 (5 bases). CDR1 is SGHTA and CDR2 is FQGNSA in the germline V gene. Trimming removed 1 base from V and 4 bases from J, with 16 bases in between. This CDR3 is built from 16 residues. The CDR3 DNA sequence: TGTGCCAGCAGCTTAGGTTTTAGAGACTACAGAGAGACCCAGTACTTC. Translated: CASSLGFRDYRETQYF.

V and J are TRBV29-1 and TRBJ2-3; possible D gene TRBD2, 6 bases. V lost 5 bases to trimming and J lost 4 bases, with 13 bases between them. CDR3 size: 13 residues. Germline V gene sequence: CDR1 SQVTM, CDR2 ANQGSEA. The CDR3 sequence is CSVRGNFADTQYF. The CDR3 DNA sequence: TGCAGCGTTCGCGGGAACTTCGCAGATACGCAGTATTTT.

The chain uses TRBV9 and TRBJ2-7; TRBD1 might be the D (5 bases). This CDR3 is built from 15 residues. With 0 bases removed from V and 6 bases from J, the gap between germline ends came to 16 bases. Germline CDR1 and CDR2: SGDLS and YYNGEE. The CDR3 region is CASSVAMGPTFEQYF. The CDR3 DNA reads TGTGCCAGCAGCGTAGCTATGGGGCCGACCTTCGAGCAGTACTTC. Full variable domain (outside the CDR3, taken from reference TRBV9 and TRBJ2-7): DSGVTQTPKHLITATGQRVTLRCSPRSGDLSVYWYQQSLDQGLQFLIQYYNGEERAKGNILERFSAQQFPDLHSELNLSSLELGDSALYFCASSVAMGPTFEQYFGPGTRLTVT.

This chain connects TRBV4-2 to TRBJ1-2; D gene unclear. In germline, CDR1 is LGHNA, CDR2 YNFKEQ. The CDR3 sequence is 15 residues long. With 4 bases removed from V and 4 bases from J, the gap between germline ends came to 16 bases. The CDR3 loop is CASSPSGEGVYGYTF. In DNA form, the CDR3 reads TGTGCCAGCAGCCCATCCGGGGAGGGCGTCTATGGCTACACCTTC.